These 15 T cell receptor beta chains came from one sample sequenced in a study of blood T cell repertoires in COVID-19. Measured with immunoSEQ multiplex PCR; TCRdb has only the in-frame clones, and not every one. The profile shows some 190,000 clones, roughly 84% of them singletons. Material for sequencing was peripheral blood. Every receptor here comes from a man older than 75 with COVID-19, enrolled during active disease.

The V gene is TRBV3-1 (or the pseudogene TRBV3-2), the J gene TRBJ1-2, with a weak D call TRBD1 (5 bases). Germline V gene sequence: CDR1 LGHDT, CDR2 YNNKEL (reference sequence). Trimming left V 1 base short and J 8 bases short, with 11 bases between. CDR3 size: 13 residues. The DNA of the CDR3 is TGTGCCAGCAGCCAAGGGGGCCTAAGCGGCTACACCTTC. Its protein product is CASSQGGLSGYTF.

This clone was counted a single time. The J gene is TRBJ1-2, the V gene TRBV7-9; D is undetermined. Germline CDR1 SEHNR, CDR2 FQNEAQ (reference sequence). Trimming took 3 bases from V and 0 from J, leaving 2 bases between them. The CDR3 contains 12 residues. The CDR3 DNA is TGTGCCAGCAGCTTTACTAACTATGGCTACACCTTC. Its protein is CASSFTNYGYTF.

The CDR3 bases are TGCAGTGCGAGTACAGGGGGCACAGATACGCAGTATTTT. Its protein is CSASTGGTDTQYF. V and J are TRBV20-1 and TRBJ2-3; 7 bases align to TRBD1. J lost 1 base, V lost 6 bases, and 4 bases had no gene match. The CDR3 spans 13 residues. CDR1 DFQATT and CDR2 SNEGSKA come from the germline V gene (reference sequence).

V is TRBV7-6 and J is TRBJ1-2; TRBD1 aligns across 9 bases. This CDR3 has 15 residues. Per the germline V gene, CDR1 is SGHVS and CDR2 is FNYEAQ. Trimming cost V 5 bases and J 3 bases; bases outside gene matches: 7. CDR3 sequence: CASSAQQGAHYGYTF. CDR3 DNA sequence: TGTGCCAGCAGCGCTCAACAGGGGGCCCACTATGGCTACACCTTC.

V usage is TRBV5-4 and J usage is TRBJ1-4; D remains unclear. Germline V gives CDR1 SGHNT, CDR2 YYREEE (reference sequence). V gave up 4 bases and J gave up 3 bases, with 10 bases separating them. The CDR3 totals 14 residues. Written as DNA, the CDR3 is TGTGCCAGCAGCAACCGGGAGGCTAATGAAAAACTGTTTTTT. Translation gives CASSNREANEKLFF.

For the CDR3, the DNA is TGTGCCAGCAGCACACAGGGGCATAGCACAGATACGCAGTATTTT. It specifies CASSTQGHSTDTQYF. J is TRBJ2-3 and V is TRBV7-2, with TRBD1 matching 7 bases. The CDR3 runs 15 residues. Germline V gives CDR1 SGHTA, CDR2 FQGNSA. Germline trimming cut 5 bases from V and 0 bases from J; bases unmatched to any gene: 5.

The chain uses TRBV29-1 and TRBJ1-1, with D unresolved. Germline V gene sequence: CDR1 SQVTM, CDR2 ANQGSEA. The CDR3 covers 14 residues. V was cut by 1 base and J by 11 bases, with 20 bases left in between. CDR3 protein: CSVEAGRLALGAFF. In DNA form, the CDR3 reads TGCAGCGTTGAAGCGGGCAGACTAGCTTTGGGGGCTTTCTTT.

The rearrangement links TRBV5-8 to TRBJ1-4; D possibly corresponds to TRBD1 (6 bases). Per the germline V gene, CDR1 is SGHTS and CDR2 is YDEGEE. Trimming cost V 4 bases and J 8 bases, with 18 bases left between them. This CDR3 contains 15 residues. The DNA of the CDR3 is TGTGCCAGCAGCCAGGGGAACAGGGTTGGCGAAAAACTGTTTTTT. Its protein product is CASSQGNRVGEKLFF.

V is TRBV27 and J is TRBJ1-5; no reliable D call. The CDR3 runs to 14 residues. Trimming shortened V by 7 bases and J by 3 bases, and 13 bases separated the two germline ends. In germline, CDR1 is MNHEY, CDR2 SMNVEV (reference sequence). The DNA of the CDR3 is TGTGCCAGCACCTCCTCGGGGTCCAATCAGCCCCAGCATTTT. Translating gives CASTSSGSNQPQHF.

The V gene is TRBV6-1, the J gene TRBJ1-3; the D is unclear. This CDR3 spans 15 amino acids. The V end was cut by 0 bases, the J end by 0 bases, with 6 bases between. Germline V gene lookup returns CDR1 MNHNS and CDR2 SASEGT. CDR3 bases: TGTGCCAGCAGTGAAGCGGCGGTCTCTGGAAACACCATATATTTT. It translates to CASSEAAVSGNTIYF.

The rearrangement joins TRBV9 to TRBJ1-3; D is possibly TRBD1 (6 bases). Trimming removed 3 bases from V and 0 bases from J, with 10 bases in between. The CDR3 consists of 15 residues. Per germline, CDR1 SGDLS and CDR2 YYNGEE. CDR3 amino acids: CASSAEGGSGNTIYF. In DNA, the CDR3 is TGTGCCAGCAGCGCCGAAGGGGGCTCTGGAAACACCATATATTTT.

A few counts support this clone. The gene calls are TRBV12-5 and TRBJ1-2, with D perhaps matching TRBD1 (5 bases). Germline CDR1 reads LGHNT; CDR2 reads FRNRAP. CDR3 size: 16 residues. Trimming pared 0 bases from V and 8 bases from J, leaving 19 bases between. The CDR3 region is CASGLVDEGALRGYTF. The DNA for the CDR3 is TGTGCTAGTGGTTTGGTTGATGAAGGGGCATTAAGGGGCTACACCTTC. Drawing the rest from reference TRBV12-5 and TRBJ1-2, the complete variable domain is DARVTQTPRHKVTEMGQEVTMRCQPILGHNTVFWYRQTMMQGLELLAYFRNRAPLDDSGMPKDRFSAEMPDATLATLKIQPSEPRDSAVYFCASGLVDEGALRGYTFGSGTRLTVV.

The genes are TRBV19 and TRBJ1-1, with D perhaps matching TRBD1 (6 bases). Looked up from germline, CDR1 is LNHDA and CDR2 is SQIVND (reference sequence). Trimming shortened V by 0 bases and J by 1 base, and 15 bases separated the two germline ends. This CDR3 spans 17 amino acids. The CDR3 spells CASSIDPPQGSNTEAFF. CDR3 in DNA: TGTGCCAGTAGTATAGATCCGCCACAGGGTTCGAACACTGAAGCTTTCTTT.

The rearrangement joins TRBV4-1 to TRBJ2-2, with D possibly matching TRBD1 (5 bases). CDR1 is MGHRA and CDR2 is YSYEKL in the germline V gene. The CDR3 spans 13 residues. V lost 2 bases, J lost 5 bases, and 6 bases lay in between. Here the CDR3 DNA reads TGCGCCAGCAGCCAACAGGGTACCGGGGAGCTGTTTTTT. Amino acids: CASSQQGTGELFF.

V and J are TRBV10-3 and TRBJ1-4; D not resolved. The V end was cut by 0 bases, the J end by 7 bases, with 18 bases between. Germline loops: CDR1 ENHRY, CDR2 SYGVKD. The CDR3 is 17 residues long. CDR3 residues: CAISESQDPGGGEKLFF. The CDR3 DNA sequence: TGTGCCATCAGTGAGTCGCAGGATCCTGGTGGTGGTGAAAAACTGTTTTTT.